This T cell receptor (beta chain) derives from a study of T cells in localized non-small cell lung cancer. The table came from immunoSEQ multiplex PCR; TCRdb's copy has only in-frame clones and leaves some out. Found here are roughly 13,000 clones, approximately 89% of them singletons; the top ten hold 2.5% to 3%. Study results and caveats: Adjacent lung held a median 57 of the top 100 tumor clones. The highest T cell clonality was in uninvolved adjacent lung, above tumor. As only one tumor region underwent sequencing, heterogeneity remains possible. Longer overall survival was associated with a higher density of T cells in the blood.

Germline V gives CDR1 LNHNV, CDR2 YYDKDF (reference sequence). The CDR3 covers 14 residues. The V end was cut by 0 bases, the J end by 5 bases, with 8 bases between. A word on this clone: Its antigen is not known.

This TCR was sampled from a man aged 40 to 69 with stage III lung adenocarcinoma. The chain recombines TRBV15 with TRBJ2-1; no firm D call. The sequences come from peripheral blood mononuclear cells, collected before any cancer treatment. The CDR3 region has the DNA TGTGCCACCAGCAGAGACTTGGTAAACAATGAGCAGTTCTTC. Its translation is CATSRDLVNNEQFF.